Reported below is one T cell receptor beta chain. This sample is drawn from a study of T cells after yellow fever vaccination. Germline CDR1 is DFQATT and CDR2 is SNEGSKA (reference sequence). The length of the CDR3 is 11 residues. The V gene end was trimmed by 5 bases and the J gene end by 2 bases; junction bases not matched to a gene: 0. TCRdb re-called the 5' RACE reads through MiXCR, storing one row per CDR3 protein. The sample consists of hundreds of thousands of distinct CDR3 sequences, approximately 13% of them appearing once. This sequence was found in a man aged 30 to 39 who received the YFV17D yellow fever vaccine. The specimen was PBMCs, collected on the day of the yellow fever booster vaccination. The gene calls are TRBV20-1 and TRBJ2-7; 7 bases agree with TRBD1. CDR3 nucleotides: TGCAGTGCTGGACAGGCCTACGAGCAGTACTTC. Its protein product is CSAGQAYEQYF.